Listed below are T cell receptor beta chains from one sample, sequenced in a study of T cells after yellow fever vaccination. One entry per CDR3 protein, called by TCRdb with MiXCR from the 5' RACE reads. The sample has approximately 140,000 distinct CDR3 sequences, roughly 8% seen once. The source material was CD4+ T cells sorted from PBMCs, sampled 5 days after the yellow fever booster vaccination. The source of these receptors is a man aged 25 to 40 who received the YFV17D yellow fever vaccine. Each CDR3 is given with its conserved first and last residue. The order of the fields is J gene, clone size, D gene, V gene, CDR3 protein, CDR3 DNA. The D gene is left open where the match is weak. The listing skips clone size in some rows; elsewhere it reads once, few, many or a size class.

TRBJ1-3 many NA TRBV5-5 CASSPTGTSGNTIYF TGTGCCAGCAGCCCCACCGGTACCTCTGGAAACACCATATATTTT
TRBJ2-7 NA NA TRBV29-1 CSVVRDPGVYEQYF TGCAGCGTTGTTCGGGATCCCGGTGTCTACGAGCAGTACTTC
TRBJ1-1 NA NA TRBV29-1 CSVFRPDRAFF TGCAGCGTTTTTAGACCAGACAGAGCTTTCTTT
TRBJ2-1 many TRBD2 TRBV5-1 CASSQLAGGQYEQFF TGCGCCAGCAGCCAACTAGCGGGAGGCCAGTATGAGCAGTTCTTC
TRBJ2-7 many NA TRBV6-5 CASSYASEQYF TGTGCCAGCAGTTATGCTAGCGAGCAGTACTTC
TRBJ2-7 many NA TRBV5-6 CASNPTGSYEQYF TGTGCCAGCAACCCCACAGGGAGCTACGAGCAGTACTTC
TRBJ2-7 many NA TRBV29-1 CSVGDAYEQYF TGCAGCGTTGGCGATGCCTACGAGCAGTACTTC
TRBJ1-2 NA NA TRBV5-6 CASSFRSQAANYGYTF TGTGCCAGCAGCTTTCGGAGTCAGGCAGCAAACTATGGCTACACCTTC
TRBJ2-1 many TRBD2 TRBV11-2 CASSFGRGSYNEQFF TGTGCCAGCAGCTTTGGGAGGGGCTCCTACAATGAGCAGTTCTTC
TRBJ1-1 many NA TRBV6-2/TRBV6-3 CASSYAVMNTEAFF TGTGCCAGCAGTTATGCGGTTATGAACACTGAAGCTTTCTTT
TRBJ2-5 many NA TRBV7-3 CASSPSAGETQYF TGTGCCAGCAGCCCTTCAGCGGGAGAGACCCAGTACTTC
TRBJ2-3 NA NA TRBV20-1 CSARGLEGYRATDTQYF TGCAGTGCTAGAGGACTCGAGGGCTACCGTGCGACAGATACGCAGTATTTT
TRBJ1-2 many NA TRBV24-1 CATSDMGAGSIHGYTF TGTGCCACCAGTGATATGGGCGCCGGGTCGATTCATGGCTACACCTTC
TRBJ1-5 many TRBD1 TRBV30 CAWSAQGDQPQHF TGTGCCTGGAGTGCGCAGGGGGATCAGCCCCAGCATTTT
TRBJ2-7 many TRBD1 TRBV5-1 CASGLRQGLGEQYF TGCGCCAGCGGACTACGACAGGGGTTGGGCGAGCAGTACTTC
TRBJ2-7 few NA TRBV2 CASSPQLGSYEQYF TGTGCCAGCAGTCCCCAACTGGGCTCCTACGAGCAGTACTTC